These 22 T cell receptor beta chains were sequenced from one sample in a study of T-cell reconstitution after alpha-beta-depleted transplantation in children. A library of TCRbeta sequences, prepared with unique molecular identifiers, was generated. TCRdb re-derived calls from the PCR reads in MiXCR, one entry per CDR3 protein. The table records about 440,000 distinct CDR3 sequences, 43% of them present only once. The input for sequencing was PBMCs, taken before TCRalphabeta/CD19-depleted stem cell transplant. These receptors were obtained from a girl between 2 and 10 years old with aplastic anemia, due to receive a stem cell transplant.

The chain joins TRBV7-6 to TRBJ1-4; possibly TRBD1 for D (5 bases). Germline CDR1 and CDR2: SGHVS and FNYEAQ. This CDR3 comprises 16 residues. With 5 bases removed from V and 0 bases from J, the gap between germline ends came to 13 bases. CDR3: CASSAQEVATNEKLFF. As DNA, the CDR3 is TGTGCCAGCAGCGCACAGGAGGTTGCAACTAATGAAAAACTGTTTTTT.

In this sample, this clonotype turned up many times. V and J are TRBV15 and TRBJ2-3; D remains ambiguous. Trimming took 0 bases from V and 4 from J, leaving 8 bases between them. The germline gives CDR1 LNHNV, CDR2 YYDKDF (reference sequence). The CDR3 is 14 residues long. The CDR3 reads CATSREPAPDTQYF. The CDR3 bases are TGTGCCACCAGCAGAGAGCCCGCACCAGATACGCAGTATTTT.

The rearrangement links TRBV5-1 to TRBJ1-1; D not resolved. The CDR3 loop spans 13 amino acids. Trimming stripped 0 bases from V and 8 bases from J, with 11 bases between. CDR1 SGHRS and CDR2 YFSETQ come from the germline V gene. The CDR3, as DNA: TGCGCCAGCAGCTTGGCCGGTCGGGGAGAAGCTTTCTTT. Amino acids: CASSLAGRGEAFF.

The chain uses TRBV4-2 and TRBJ2-1; 11 nucleotides match TRBD2. V gave up 8 bases and J gave up 5 bases; unmatched junction bases: 11. The CDR3 is made up of 16 amino acids. The germline V gene has CDR1 LGHNA and CDR2 YNFKEQ. This CDR3 reads CASRIAGGPGNNEQFF. The CDR3 DNA is TGTGCCAGCCGGATAGCGGGAGGGCCGGGTAACAATGAGCAGTTCTTC.

The chain recombines TRBV12-3 or TRBV12-4 with TRBJ2-3; 7 bases match TRBD1. This CDR3 comprises 13 residues. V lost 10 bases and J lost 2; bases outside the gene matches: 6. In nucleotides, the CDR3 is TGTGCCACTTCGGGACAGCTCACAGATACGCAGTATTTT. Translating it yields CATSGQLTDTQYF.

The V call is TRBV28, the J call TRBJ1-4; 7 positions agree with TRBD1. V shed 5 bases, J shed 8 bases, and the junction held 5 bases outside the gene matches. Germline V gene sequence: CDR1 MDHEN, CDR2 SYDVKM. The CDR3 has 13 amino acids. In DNA, the CDR3 is TGTGCCAGCAGTAGATCAGGGGGAGAAAAACTGTTTTTT. It codes for CASSRSGGEKLFF.

The CDR3 is CASSNEGGYEQFF. The CDR3 bases are TGCGCCAGCTCAAATGAAGGGGGGTATGAGCAGTTCTTC. This chain links TRBV5-1 with TRBJ2-1, with D perhaps assigned TRBD1 or TRBD2 (6 bases each). This CDR3 region has 13 residues. Germline loops: CDR1 SGHRS, CDR2 YFSETQ. V was cut by 7 bases and J by 8 bases, with 16 bases left in between.

This chain uses TRBV5-1 with TRBJ2-3; D possibly uses TRBD1 or TRBD2 (5 bases each). The CDR3 is made up of 12 amino acids. Germline values: CDR1 SGHRS, CDR2 YFSETQ. Deletions cut 1 base from V and 6 bases from J, with 6 bases between. The CDR3 loop reads CASSLWDDTQYF. The CDR3 bases are TGCGCCAGCAGCTTGTGGGACGATACGCAGTATTTT.

This chain connects TRBV2 to TRBJ2-1, with 8 bases identical to TRBD2. Germline V gene data show CDR1 as SNHLY and CDR2 as FYNNEI. The junction had 10 bases not matched to a gene; V was cut back by 9 bases and J by 6 bases. The CDR3 is 14 residues long. CDR3 sequence: CARAARAGGNEQFF. The DNA of the CDR3 is TGTGCCAGGGCCGCGAGGGCGGGGGGCAATGAGCAGTTCTTC.

The CDR3 DNA follows: TGTGCCAGCAGTCCATTCCCCCAGACAGGGACTCCCTACGAGCAGTACTTC. Amino acids: CASSPFPQTGTPYEQYF. The rearrangement joins TRBV27 to TRBJ2-7, with a tentative D call TRBD1 (7 bases). CDR1 and CDR2 from the germline V gene are MNHEY and SMNVEV (reference sequence). The CDR3 loop spans 17 amino acids. V lost 5 bases, J lost 2 bases, and 22 bases lay in between.

CDR3 sequence: CASSFIDRLGANYGYTF. In DNA, the CDR3 is TGTGCCAGCAGTTTCATAGACAGGTTGGGAGCTAACTATGGCTACACCTTC. The chain recombines TRBV28 with TRBJ1-2; perhaps TRBD1 as D (6 bases). Germline values: CDR1 MDHEN, CDR2 SYDVKM. V lost 3 bases to trimming and J lost 0 bases, with 17 bases between them. The CDR3 consists of 17 residues.

The chain employs TRBV5-1 and TRBJ2-1; no clear D. The V end was cut by 4 bases, the J end by 3 bases, with 14 bases between. The CDR3 consists of 15 residues. Germline V lookup: CDR1 SGHRS, CDR2 YFSETQ. CDR3 nucleotides: TGCGCCAGCAGCATGCCGAGCCCTAACTACAATGAGCAGTTCTTC. Its translation: CASSMPSPNYNEQFF.

V usage is TRBV5-1 and J usage is TRBJ2-1; D is uncertain. CDR1 and CDR2 from the germline V gene are SGHRS and YFSETQ. Trimming pared 0 bases from V and 3 bases from J, leaving 13 bases between. This CDR3 has 16 residues. The chain's CDR3 is CASSLDRVRIYNEQFF. The CDR3 DNA reads TGCGCCAGCAGCTTGGATAGGGTGAGGATCTACAATGAGCAGTTCTTC. The whole variable domain, filled in from reference TRBV5-1 and TRBJ2-1, reads KAGVTQTPRYLIKTRGQQVTLSCSPISGHRSVSWYQQTPGQGLQFLFEYFSETQRNKGNFPGRFSGRQFSNSRSEMNVSTLELGDSALYLCASSLDRVRIYNEQFFGPGTRLTVL.

The rearrangement joins TRBV5-1 to TRBJ2-3; D unresolved. V was trimmed by 4 bases and J by 5 bases, leaving 11 bases between them. The CDR3 totals 13 residues. Germline CDR1 and CDR2: SGHRS and YFSETQ. Here the CDR3 DNA reads TGCGCCAGCAGCCCTTACCCAGGAGATACGCAGTATTTT. Its translation: CASSPYPGDTQYF. The entire variable domain, with the rest obtained from reference TRBV5-1 and TRBJ2-3, is as follows: KAGVTQTPRYLIKTRGQQVTLSCSPISGHRSVSWYQQTPGQGLQFLFEYFSETQRNKGNFPGRFSGRQFSNSRSEMNVSTLELGDSALYLCASSPYPGDTQYFGPGTRLTVL.

This chain joins TRBV7-9 and TRBJ2-7; TRBD2 matches at 8 bases. Germline assignment: CDR1 SEHNR and CDR2 FQNEAQ (reference sequence). The CDR3 totals 14 residues. V gave up 1 base and J gave up 5 bases; unmatched junction bases: 4. The CDR3, as DNA: TGTGCCAGCAGCTTAGACGGGAGGGGTAACGAGCAGTACTTC. It encodes CASSLDGRGNEQYF.

This clonotype was recorded many times. The CDR3 sequence is CSVDNRPAASTDTQYF. Here the CDR3 DNA reads TGCAGCGTTGATAACCGACCAGCGGCTAGCACAGATACGCAGTATTTT. V gene TRBV29-1 combines with J gene TRBJ2-3, with D perhaps matching TRBD2 (5 bases). Trimming removed 3 bases from V and 0 bases from J, with 16 bases in between. This CDR3 region has 16 residues. CDR1 and CDR2 (germline): SQVTM, ANQGSEA.

This clonotype came up many times. The chain employs TRBV12-3 or TRBV12-4 and TRBJ2-1, with TRBD2 as a possible D gene (5 bases). This CDR3 spans 12 amino acids. Trimming left V 6 bases short and J 6 bases short, with 9 bases between. The CDR3 protein is CASSMGSNEQFF. The CDR3 DNA sequence: TGTGCCAGCAGCATGGGGAGCAATGAGCAGTTCTTC.

This clonotype was seen repeatedly, ten times or more. This chain uses TRBV12-3 or TRBV12-4 with TRBJ2-3, with 12 bases identical to TRBD2. J gave up 4 bases and V 6 bases, and 2 bases lay outside the gene matches. The CDR3 length is 14 residues. This chain's CDR3 is CASSSSGRADTQYF. CDR3 nucleotides: TGTGCCAGCAGCTCTAGCGGGAGGGCAGATACGCAGTATTTT.

CDR3 DNA: TGTGCCAGCACCAAGCAAACTCGGTACGAGCAGTACTTC. Its translation is CASTKQTRYEQYF. The V gene is TRBV7-2, the J gene TRBJ2-7; D not resolved. Trimming cost V 7 bases and J 4 bases, with 14 bases left between them. The length of the CDR3 is 13 residues. CDR1 and CDR2 (germline): SGHTA, FQGNSA.

The chain couples TRBV5-1 to TRBJ2-7, with D uncertain. Germline V gene data show CDR1 as SGHRS and CDR2 as YFSETQ. The CDR3 covers 13 residues. Trimming removed 1 base at V and 8 bases at J, with 13 bases between. As DNA, the CDR3 is TGCGCCAGCAGCTTGTCCCACGAGTTACAGCAGTACTTC. This encodes CASSLSHELQQYF.

This clonotype occurred a few times. The rearrangement joins TRBV20-1 to TRBJ2-7, with TRBD2 matching over 9 bases. The V gene end was trimmed by 3 bases and the J gene end by 4 bases; junction bases not matched to a gene: 10. Germline loops: CDR1 DFQATT, CDR2 SNEGSKA (reference sequence). The CDR3 runs 15 residues. CDR3 in DNA: TGCAGTGCTAGGGAGGAGACTAGCGGCCAGTACGAGCAGTACTTC. Its translation is CSAREETSGQYEQYF.

This clonotype was detected many times. The chain couples TRBV7-6 to TRBJ1-2, with D possibly being TRBD1 (6 bases). The V gene's germline CDR1 is SGHVS and CDR2 FNYEAQ. The V and J ends lost 10 bases and 3 bases respectively, with 18 bases between them. CDR3 size: 14 residues. CDR3 residues: CAISSQGDYYGYTF. The CDR3 DNA sequence: TGTGCCATCTCGTCACAGGGAGATTACTATGGCTACACCTTC. The whole variable domain, remainder taken from reference TRBV7-6 and TRBJ1-2, is GAGVSQSPRYKVTKRGQDVALRCDPISGHVSLYWYRQALGQGPEFLTYFNYEAQQDKSGLPNDRFSAERPEGSISTLTIQRTEQRDSAMYRCAISSQGDYYGYTFGSGTRLTVV.